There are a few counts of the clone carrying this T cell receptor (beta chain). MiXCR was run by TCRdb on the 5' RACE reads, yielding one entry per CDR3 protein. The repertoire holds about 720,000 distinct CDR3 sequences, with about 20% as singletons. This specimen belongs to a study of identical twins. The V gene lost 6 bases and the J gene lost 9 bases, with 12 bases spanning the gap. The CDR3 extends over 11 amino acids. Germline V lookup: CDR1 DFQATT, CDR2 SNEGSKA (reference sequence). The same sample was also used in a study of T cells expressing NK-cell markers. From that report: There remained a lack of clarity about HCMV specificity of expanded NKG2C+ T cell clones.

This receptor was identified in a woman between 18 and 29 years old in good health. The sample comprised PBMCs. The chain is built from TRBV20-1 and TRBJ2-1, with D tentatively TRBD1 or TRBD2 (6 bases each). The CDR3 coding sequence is TGCAGTGCAAGGGGGGATATTGAGCAGTTCTTC. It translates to CSARGDIEQFF.